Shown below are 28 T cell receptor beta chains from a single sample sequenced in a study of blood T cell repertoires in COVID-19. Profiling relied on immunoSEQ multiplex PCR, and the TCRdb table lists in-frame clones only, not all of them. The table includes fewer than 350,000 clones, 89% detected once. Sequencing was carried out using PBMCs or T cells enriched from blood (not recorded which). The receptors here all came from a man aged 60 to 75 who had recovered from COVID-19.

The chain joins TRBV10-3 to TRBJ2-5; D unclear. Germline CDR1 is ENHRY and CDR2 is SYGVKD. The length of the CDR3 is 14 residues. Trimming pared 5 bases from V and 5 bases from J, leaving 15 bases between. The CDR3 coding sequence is TGTGCCATCAGTCTCGGTTCGAGTGAGGAGACCCAGTACTTC. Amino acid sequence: CAISLGSSEETQYF.

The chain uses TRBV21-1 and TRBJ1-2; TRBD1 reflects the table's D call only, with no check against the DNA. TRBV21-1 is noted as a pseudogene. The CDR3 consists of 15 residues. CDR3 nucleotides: TGTGCCAGCAGCAAAGGGGGACAGGGCCGAGGGGGCTACACCTTC. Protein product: CASSKGGQGRGGYTF.

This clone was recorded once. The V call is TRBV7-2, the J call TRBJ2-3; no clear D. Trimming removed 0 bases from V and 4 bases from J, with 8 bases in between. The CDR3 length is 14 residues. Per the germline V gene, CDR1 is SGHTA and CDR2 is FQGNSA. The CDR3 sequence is CASSLARSPDTQYF. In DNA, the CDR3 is TGTGCCAGCAGCTTAGCGCGATCCCCAGATACGCAGTATTTT.

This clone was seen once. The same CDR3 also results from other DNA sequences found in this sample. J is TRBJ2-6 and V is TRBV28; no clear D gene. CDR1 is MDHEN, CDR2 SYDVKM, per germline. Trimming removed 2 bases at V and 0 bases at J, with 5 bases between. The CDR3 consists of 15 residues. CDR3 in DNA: TGTGCCAGCAGTTTACCCGGCTCTGGGGCCAACGTCCTGACTTTC. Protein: CASSLPGSGANVLTF.

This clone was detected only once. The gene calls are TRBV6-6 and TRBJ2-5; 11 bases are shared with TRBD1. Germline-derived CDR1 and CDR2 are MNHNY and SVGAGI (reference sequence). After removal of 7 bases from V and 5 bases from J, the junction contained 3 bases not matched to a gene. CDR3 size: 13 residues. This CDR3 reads CASKRDRGETQYF. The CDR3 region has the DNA TGTGCCAGCAAGAGGGACAGGGGGGAGACCCAGTACTTC.

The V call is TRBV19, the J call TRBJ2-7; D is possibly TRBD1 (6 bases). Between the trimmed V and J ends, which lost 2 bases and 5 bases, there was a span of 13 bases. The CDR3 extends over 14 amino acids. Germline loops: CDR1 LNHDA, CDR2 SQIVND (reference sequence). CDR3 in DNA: TGTGCCAGTAGTATATTACAGGGAGCCGACGAGCAGTACTTC. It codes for CASSILQGADEQYF.

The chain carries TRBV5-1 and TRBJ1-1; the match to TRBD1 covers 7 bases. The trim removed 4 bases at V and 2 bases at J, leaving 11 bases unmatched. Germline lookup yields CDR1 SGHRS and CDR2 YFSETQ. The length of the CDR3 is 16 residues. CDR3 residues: CASSLQTGSPNTEAFF. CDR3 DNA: TGCGCCAGCAGCCTGCAGACAGGGTCCCCCAACACTGAAGCTTTCTTT.

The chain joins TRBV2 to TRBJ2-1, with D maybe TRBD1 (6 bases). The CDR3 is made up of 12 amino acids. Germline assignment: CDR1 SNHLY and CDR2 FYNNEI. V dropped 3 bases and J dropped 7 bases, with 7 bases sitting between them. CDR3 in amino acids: CASSDRGNEQFF. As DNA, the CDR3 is TGTGCCAGCAGTGACAGGGGTAATGAGCAGTTCTTC.

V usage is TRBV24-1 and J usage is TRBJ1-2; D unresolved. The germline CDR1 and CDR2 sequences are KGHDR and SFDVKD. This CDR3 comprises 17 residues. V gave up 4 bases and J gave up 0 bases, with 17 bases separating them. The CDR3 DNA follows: TGTGCCACCAGTGACCCCAGAGGCCCCACCCCTAACTATGGCTACACCTTC. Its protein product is CATSDPRGPTPNYGYTF.

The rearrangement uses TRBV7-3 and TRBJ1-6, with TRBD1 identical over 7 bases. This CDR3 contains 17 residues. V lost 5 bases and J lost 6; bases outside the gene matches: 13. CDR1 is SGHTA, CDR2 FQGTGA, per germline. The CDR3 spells CASSLQPTGISNSPLHF. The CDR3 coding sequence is TGTGCCAGCAGCCTACAACCGACAGGGATTTCTAATTCACCCCTCCACTTT.

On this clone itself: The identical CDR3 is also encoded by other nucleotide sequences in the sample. The CDR3 DNA is TGTGCCAGCAGCGTTGTACAGGGGGGCTACACCTTC. It encodes CASSVVQGGYTF. The V gene is TRBV9, the J gene TRBJ1-2, with TRBD1 identical over 7 bases. V shed 2 bases, J shed 8 bases, and the junction held 3 bases outside the gene matches. The CDR3 is 12 amino acids. The germline CDR1 and CDR2 sequences are SGDLS and YYNGEE.

The CDR3 nucleotides read TGTGCCAGCAGCGTACAGGGACTAGCGGGAGGCGAGCAGTACTTC. This gives the protein CASSVQGLAGGEQYF. This rearrangement joins TRBV9 to TRBJ2-7; 15 bases align to TRBD2. CDR1 is SGDLS and CDR2 is YYNGEE in the germline V gene. This CDR3 contains 15 residues. The J segment lost 6 bases and the V segment lost 1 base, leaving 2 bases of the junction unmatched.

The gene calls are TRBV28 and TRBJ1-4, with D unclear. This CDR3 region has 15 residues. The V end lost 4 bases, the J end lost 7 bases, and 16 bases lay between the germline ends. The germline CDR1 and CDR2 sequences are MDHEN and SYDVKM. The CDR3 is CASSSFGFRGEKLFF. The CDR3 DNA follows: TGTGCCAGCAGTTCGTTCGGCTTTCGAGGTGAAAAACTGTTTTTT.

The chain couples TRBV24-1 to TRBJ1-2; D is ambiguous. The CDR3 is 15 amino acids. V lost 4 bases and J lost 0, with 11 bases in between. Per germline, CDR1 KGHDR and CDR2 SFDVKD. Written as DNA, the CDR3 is TGTGCCACCAGTGAGGGAGGGAAAGCTAACTATGGCTACACCTTC. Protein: CATSEGGKANYGYTF.

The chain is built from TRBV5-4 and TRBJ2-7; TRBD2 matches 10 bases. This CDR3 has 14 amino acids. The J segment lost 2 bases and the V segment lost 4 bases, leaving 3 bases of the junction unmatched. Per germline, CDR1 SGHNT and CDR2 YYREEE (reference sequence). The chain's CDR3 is CASSPSGSAYEQYF. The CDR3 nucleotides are TGTGCCAGCAGCCCTAGCGGGAGTGCCTACGAGCAGTACTTC.

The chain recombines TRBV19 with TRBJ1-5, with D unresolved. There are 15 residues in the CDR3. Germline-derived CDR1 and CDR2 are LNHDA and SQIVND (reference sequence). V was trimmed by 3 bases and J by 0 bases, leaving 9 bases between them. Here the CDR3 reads CASSIGKISNQPQHF. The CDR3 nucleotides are TGTGCCAGTAGTATCGGGAAAATTAGCAATCAGCCCCAGCATTTT.

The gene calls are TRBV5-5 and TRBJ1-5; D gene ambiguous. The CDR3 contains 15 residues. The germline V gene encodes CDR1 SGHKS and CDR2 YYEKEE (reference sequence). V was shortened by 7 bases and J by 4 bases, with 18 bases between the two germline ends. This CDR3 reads CASSTSRRENQPQHF. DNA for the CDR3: TGTGCCAGCTCAACCTCACGGAGGGAAAATCAGCCCCAGCATTTT.

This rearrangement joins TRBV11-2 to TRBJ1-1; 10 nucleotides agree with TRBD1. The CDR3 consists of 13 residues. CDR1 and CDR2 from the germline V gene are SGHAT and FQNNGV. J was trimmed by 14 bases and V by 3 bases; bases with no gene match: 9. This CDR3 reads CASSFGQGDPSFF. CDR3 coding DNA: TGTGCCAGCAGCTTCGGACAGGGGGACCCCTCCTTCTTT.

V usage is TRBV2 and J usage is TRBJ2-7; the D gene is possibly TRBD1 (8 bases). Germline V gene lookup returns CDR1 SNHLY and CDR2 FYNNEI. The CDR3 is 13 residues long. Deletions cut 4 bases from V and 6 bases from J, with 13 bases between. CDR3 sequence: CASSVQGGVEQYF. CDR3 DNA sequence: TGTGCCAGCAGTGTACAGGGGGGGGTCGAGCAGTACTTC.

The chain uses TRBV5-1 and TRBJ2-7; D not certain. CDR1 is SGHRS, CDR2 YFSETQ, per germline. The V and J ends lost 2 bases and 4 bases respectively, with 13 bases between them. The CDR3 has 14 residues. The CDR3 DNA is TGCGCCAGCAGCTTAAACAGAAACTTTTACGAGCAGTACTTC. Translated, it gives CASSLNRNFYEQYF.

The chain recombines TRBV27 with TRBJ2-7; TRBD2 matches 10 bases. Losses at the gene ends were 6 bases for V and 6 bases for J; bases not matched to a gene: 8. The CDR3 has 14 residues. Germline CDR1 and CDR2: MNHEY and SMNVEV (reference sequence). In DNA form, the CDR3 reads TGTGCCAGCAGATTAACTAGCGGGGACTCCGAGCAGTACTTC. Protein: CASRLTSGDSEQYF.

CDR3 residues: CASSKVGAGGLYEQFF. CDR3 in DNA: TGTGCCAGCAGCAAAGTGGGTGCGGGAGGGCTTTATGAGCAGTTCTTC. The V call is TRBV21-1, the J call TRBJ2-1; the table's D call, TRBD2, has no DNA check behind it. TRBV21-1 is a pseudogene segment. The CDR3 runs 16 residues.

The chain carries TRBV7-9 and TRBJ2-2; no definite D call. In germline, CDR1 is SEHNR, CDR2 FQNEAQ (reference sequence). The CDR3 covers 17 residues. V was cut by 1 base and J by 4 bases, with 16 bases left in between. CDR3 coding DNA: TGTGCCAGCAGCTTAGTGGTCACGCGGCAGAGCACCGGGGAGCTGTTTTTT. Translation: CASSLVVTRQSTGELFF.

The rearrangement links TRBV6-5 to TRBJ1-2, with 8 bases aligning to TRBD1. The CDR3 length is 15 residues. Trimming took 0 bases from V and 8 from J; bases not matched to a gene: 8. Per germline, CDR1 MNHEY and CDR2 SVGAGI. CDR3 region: CASSYSTGERYGYTF. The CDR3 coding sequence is TGTGCCAGCAGTTACTCGACAGGGGAAAGGTACGGCTACACCTTC.

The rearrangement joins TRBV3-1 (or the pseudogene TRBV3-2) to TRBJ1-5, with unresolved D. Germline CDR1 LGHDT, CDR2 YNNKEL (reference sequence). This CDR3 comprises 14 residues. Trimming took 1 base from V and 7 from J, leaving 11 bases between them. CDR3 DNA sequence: TGTGCCAGCAGCCAAGCCCGGGTCGCACAGCCCCAGCATTTT. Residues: CASSQARVAQPQHF.

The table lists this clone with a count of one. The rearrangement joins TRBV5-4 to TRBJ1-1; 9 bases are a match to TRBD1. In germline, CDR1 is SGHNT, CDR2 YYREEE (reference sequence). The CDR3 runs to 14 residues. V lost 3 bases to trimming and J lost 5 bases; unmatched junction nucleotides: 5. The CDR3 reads CASSWGQGDTEAFF. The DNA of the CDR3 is TGTGCCAGCAGCTGGGGACAGGGAGATACTGAAGCTTTCTTT.

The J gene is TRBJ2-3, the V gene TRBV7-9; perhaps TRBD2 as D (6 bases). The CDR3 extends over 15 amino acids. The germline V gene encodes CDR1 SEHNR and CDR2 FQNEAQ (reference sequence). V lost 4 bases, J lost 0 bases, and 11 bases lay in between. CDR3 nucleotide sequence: TGTGCCAGCAGCTGGATAGCGGCGAGCACAGATACGCAGTATTTT. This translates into CASSWIAASTDTQYF.

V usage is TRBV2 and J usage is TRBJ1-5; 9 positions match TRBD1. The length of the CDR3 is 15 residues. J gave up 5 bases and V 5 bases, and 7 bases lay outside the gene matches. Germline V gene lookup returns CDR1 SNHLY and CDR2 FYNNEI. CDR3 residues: CASSNAGQGYQPQHF. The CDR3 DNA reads TGTGCCAGCAGTAACGCGGGACAGGGCTATCAGCCCCAGCATTTT. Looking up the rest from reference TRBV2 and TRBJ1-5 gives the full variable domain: EPEVTQTPSHQVTQMGQEVILRCVPISNHLYFYWYRQILGQKVEFLVSFYNNEISEKSEIFDDQFSVERPDGSNFTLKIRSTKLEDSAMYFCASSNAGQGYQPQHFGDGTRLSIL.